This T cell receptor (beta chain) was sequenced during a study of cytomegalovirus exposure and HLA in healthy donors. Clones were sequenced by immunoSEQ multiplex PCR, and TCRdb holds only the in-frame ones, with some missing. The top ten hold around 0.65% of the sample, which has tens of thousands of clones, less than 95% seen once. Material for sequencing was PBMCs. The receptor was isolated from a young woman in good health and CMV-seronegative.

Here the CDR3 reads CASSYSGAETQYF. DNA for the CDR3: TGTGCCAGCAGTTACAGCGGGGCGGAGACCCAGTACTTC. The genes are TRBV6-5 and TRBJ2-5, with 7 bases matching TRBD2. The CDR3 extends over 13 amino acids. Germline V gene data show CDR1 as MNHEY and CDR2 as SVGAGI. V trimming: 2 bases; J trimming: 5 bases; junction bases outside the gene matches: 2.